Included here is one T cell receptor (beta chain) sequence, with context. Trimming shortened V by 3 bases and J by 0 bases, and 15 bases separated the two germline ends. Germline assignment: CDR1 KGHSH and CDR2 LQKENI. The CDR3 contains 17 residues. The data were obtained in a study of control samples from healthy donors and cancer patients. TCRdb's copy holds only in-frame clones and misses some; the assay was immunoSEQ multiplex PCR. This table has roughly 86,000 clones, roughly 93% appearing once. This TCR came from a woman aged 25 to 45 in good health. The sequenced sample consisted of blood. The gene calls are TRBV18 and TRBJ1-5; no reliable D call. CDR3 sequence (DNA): TGTGCCAGCTCACCTCTTGGCGGGTCCCATAGCAATCAGCCCCAGCATTTT. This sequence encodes CASSPLGGSHSNQPQHF. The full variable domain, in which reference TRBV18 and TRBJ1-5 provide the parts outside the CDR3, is NAGVMQNPRHLVRRRGQEARLRCSPMKGHSHVYWYRQLPEEGLKFMVYLQKENIIDESGMPKERFSAEFPKEGPSILRIQQVVRGDSAAYFCASSPLGGSHSNQPQHFGDGTRLSIL.